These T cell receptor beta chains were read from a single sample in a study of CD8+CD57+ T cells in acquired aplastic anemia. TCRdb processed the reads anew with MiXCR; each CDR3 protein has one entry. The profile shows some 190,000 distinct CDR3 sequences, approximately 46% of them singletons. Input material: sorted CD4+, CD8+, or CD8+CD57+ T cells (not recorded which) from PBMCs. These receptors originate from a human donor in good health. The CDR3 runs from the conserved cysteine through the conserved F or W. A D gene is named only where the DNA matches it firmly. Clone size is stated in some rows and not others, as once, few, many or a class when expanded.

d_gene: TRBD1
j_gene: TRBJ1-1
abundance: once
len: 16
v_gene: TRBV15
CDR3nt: TGTGCCACCAGCAGAGGGCCGGGACAGGGGGCCACTGAAGCTTTCTTT
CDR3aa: CATSRGPGQGATEAFF

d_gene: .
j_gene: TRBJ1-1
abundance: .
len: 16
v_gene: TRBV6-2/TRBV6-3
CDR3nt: TGTGCCAGCAGTTACCCGCGGGGGGACCTGAACACTGAAGCTTTCTTT
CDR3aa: CASSYPRGDLNTEAFF

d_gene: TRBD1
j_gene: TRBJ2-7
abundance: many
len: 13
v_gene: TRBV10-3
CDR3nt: TGTGCCATCAGGCCTGGACAGGGTGGCGAGCAGTACTTC
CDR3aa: CAIRPGQGGEQYF

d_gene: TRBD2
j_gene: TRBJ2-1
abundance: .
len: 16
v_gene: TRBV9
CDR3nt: TGTGCCAGCAGCGCCACAACTAGCGTCCCTTACAATGAGCAGTTCTTC
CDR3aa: CASSATTSVPYNEQFF

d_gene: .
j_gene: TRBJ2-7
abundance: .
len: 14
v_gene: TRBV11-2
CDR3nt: TGTGCCAGCAGCCTTAAACCTATCGGATACGAGCAGTACTTT
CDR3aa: CASSLKPIGYEQYF

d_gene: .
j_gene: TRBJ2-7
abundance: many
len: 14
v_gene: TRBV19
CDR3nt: TGTGCCAGTAGTATAGCCGGAACGAACTACGAGCAGTACTTC
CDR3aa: CASSIAGTNYEQYF

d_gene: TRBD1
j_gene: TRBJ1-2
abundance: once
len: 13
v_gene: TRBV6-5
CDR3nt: TGTGCCAGCAGTTTCCGACAGGGGGATGGCTACACCTTC
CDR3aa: CASSFRQGDGYTF

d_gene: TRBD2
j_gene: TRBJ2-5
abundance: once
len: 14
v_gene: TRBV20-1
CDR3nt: TGCAGTGCCGGGACTAGCGGGCTGATGGAGACCCAGTACTTC
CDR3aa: CSAGTSGLMETQYF

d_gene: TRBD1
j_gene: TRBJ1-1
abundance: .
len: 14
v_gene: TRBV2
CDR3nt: TGTGCCAGCCTGGACAGGGTACGGAACACTGAAGCTTTCTTT
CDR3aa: CASLDRVRNTEAFF

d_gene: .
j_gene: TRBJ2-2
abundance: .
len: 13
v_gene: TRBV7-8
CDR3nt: TGTGCCAGCAGCTCGTTGGACACCGGGGAGCTGTTTTTT
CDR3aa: CASSSLDTGELFF

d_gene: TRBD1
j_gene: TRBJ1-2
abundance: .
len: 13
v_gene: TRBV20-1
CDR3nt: TGCAGTGCCCTGGGACAGCTTAACTATGGCTACACCTTC
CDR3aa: CSALGQLNYGYTF

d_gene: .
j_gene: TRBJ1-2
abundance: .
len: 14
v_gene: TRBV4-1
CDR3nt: TGCGCCAGCAGCCAAGAAAGGGCCGTTGATGGCTACACCTTC
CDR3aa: CASSQERAVDGYTF

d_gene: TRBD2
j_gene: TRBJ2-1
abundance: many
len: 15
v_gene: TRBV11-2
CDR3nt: TGTGCCAGCAGCTTAAGACTAGCGGGGGACAATGAGCAGTTCTTC
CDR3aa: CASSLRLAGDNEQFF

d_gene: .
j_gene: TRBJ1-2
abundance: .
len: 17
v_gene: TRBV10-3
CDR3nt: TGTGCCATCAGTGAGTCGACTCTTTTGGGACAAGGAAGGGGCTACACCTTC
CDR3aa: CAISESTLLGQGRGYTF

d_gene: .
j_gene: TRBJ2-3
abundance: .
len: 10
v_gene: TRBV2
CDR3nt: TGTGCCAGCAAAGGTGATACGCAGTATTTT
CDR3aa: CASKGDTQYF

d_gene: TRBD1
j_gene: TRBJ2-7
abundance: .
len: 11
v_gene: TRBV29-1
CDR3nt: TGCAGCGTTGAAGGACAGGGGGAGCAGTACTTC
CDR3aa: CSVEGQGEQYF

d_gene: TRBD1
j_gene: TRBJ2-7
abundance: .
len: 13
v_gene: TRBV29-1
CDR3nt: TGCAGCGTTGGACAGGGACAGGTCTACGAGCAGTACTTC
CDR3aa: CSVGQGQVYEQYF

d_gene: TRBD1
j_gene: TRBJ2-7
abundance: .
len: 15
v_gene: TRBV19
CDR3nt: TGTGCCAGTAGTATTAGGACAGGGTGGGACTACGAGCAGTACTTC
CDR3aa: CASSIRTGWDYEQYF

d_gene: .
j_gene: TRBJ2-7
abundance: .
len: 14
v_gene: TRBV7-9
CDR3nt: TGTGCCAGCAGCTTAGCGGGAAGTACCTACGAGCAGTACTTC
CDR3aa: CASSLAGSTYEQYF

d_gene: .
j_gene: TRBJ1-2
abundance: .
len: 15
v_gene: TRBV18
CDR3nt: TGTGCCAGCTCACCAAGGGCAGATACTAACTATGGCTACACCTTC
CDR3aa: CASSPRADTNYGYTF